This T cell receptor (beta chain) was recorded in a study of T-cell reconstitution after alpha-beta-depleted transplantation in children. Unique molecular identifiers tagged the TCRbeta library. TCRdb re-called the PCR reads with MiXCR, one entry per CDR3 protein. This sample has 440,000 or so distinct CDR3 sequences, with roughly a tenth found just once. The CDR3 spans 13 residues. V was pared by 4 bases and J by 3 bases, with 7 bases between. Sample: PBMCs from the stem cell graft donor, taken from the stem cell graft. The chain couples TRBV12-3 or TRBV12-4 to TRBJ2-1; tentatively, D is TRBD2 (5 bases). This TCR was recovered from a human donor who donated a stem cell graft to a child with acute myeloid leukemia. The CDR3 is CASSSGNYNEQFF. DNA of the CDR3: TGTGCCAGCAGTTCCGGGAACTACAATGAGCAGTTCTTC.